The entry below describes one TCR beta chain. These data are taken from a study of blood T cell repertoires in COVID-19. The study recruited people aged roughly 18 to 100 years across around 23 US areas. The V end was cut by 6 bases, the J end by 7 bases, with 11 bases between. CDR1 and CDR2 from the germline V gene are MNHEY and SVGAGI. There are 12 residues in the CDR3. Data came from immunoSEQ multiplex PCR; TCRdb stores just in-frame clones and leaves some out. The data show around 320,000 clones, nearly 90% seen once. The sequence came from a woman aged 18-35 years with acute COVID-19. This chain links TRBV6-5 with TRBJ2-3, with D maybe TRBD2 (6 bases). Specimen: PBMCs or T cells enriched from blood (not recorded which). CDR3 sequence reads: CASRGGRNTQYF. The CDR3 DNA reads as TGTGCCAGCAGGGGGGGACGGAATACGCAGTATTTT.